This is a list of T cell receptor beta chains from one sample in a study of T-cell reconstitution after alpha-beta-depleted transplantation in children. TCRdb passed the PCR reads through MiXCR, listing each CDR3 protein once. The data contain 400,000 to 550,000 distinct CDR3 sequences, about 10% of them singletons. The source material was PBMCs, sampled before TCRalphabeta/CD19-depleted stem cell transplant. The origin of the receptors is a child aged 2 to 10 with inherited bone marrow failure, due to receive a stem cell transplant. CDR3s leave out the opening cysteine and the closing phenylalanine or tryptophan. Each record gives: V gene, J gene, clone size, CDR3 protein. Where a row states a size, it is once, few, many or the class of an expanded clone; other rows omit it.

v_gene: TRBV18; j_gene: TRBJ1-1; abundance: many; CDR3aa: ASSSDRENTEAF
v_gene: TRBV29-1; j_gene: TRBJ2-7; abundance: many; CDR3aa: SVEAGTGGEEGEQY
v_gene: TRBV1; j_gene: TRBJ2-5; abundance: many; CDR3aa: TSSQPGLAGGETQY
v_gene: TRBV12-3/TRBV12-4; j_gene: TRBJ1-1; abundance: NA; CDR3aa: ASGIQLDTPNTEAF
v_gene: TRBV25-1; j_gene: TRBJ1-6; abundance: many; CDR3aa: ASSESGNSPLH
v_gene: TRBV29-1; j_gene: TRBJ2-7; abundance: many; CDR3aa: SVQGDEQY
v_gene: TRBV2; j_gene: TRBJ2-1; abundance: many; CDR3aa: ASRERTSLENNEQF
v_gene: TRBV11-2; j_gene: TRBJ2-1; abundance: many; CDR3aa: ASSLDPSGLSYNEQF
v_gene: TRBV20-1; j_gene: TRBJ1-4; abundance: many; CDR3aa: SASFRVGEKLF
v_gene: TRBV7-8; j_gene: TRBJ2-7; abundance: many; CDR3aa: ASSLASAGASHEQY
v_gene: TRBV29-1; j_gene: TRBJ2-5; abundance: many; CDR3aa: SVGQGYGETQY
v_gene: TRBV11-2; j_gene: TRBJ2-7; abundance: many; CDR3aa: ASSLDYFMGGSYNEQY
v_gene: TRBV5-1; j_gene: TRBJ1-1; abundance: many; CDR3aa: ASSSGVGTEAF
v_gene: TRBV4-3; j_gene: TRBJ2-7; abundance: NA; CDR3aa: ASSQDKWGGGYEQY
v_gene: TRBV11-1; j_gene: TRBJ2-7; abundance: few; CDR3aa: ASSFRIGQAELPSSYEQY
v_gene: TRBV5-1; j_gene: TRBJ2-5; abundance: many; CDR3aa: ASSLVAGEETQY
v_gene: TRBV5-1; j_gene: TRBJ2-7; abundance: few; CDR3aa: ASSLLPGPYYEQY
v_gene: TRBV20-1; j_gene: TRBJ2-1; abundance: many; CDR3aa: SAIWGPGRAGEQF
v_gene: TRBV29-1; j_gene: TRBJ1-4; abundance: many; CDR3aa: SVEDGGTNEKLF
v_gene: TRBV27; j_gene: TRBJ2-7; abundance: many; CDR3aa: ASSLRDAYEQY
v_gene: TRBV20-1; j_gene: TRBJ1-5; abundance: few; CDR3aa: SARPDRESQPQH
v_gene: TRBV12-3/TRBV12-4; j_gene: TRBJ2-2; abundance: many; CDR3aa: ASSFPPGTGARAGELF
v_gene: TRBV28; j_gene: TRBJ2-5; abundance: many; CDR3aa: ASSPPYVGVETQY
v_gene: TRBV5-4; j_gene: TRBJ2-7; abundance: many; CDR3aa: ASSLAAGQVYEQY
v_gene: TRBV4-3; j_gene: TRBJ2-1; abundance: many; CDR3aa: ASATGPRAEEQF
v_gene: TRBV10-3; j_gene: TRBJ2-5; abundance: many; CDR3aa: AISESNRGQETQY
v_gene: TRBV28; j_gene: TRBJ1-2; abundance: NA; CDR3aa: ASSPRMYGYT
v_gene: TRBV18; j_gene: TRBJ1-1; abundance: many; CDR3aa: ASRQGGDTEAF
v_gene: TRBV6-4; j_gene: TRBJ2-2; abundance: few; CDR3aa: ASSGDSTGELF
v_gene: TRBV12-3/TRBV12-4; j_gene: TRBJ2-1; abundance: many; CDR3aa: ASSFPGLNNEQF
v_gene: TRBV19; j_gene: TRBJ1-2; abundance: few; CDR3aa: ASFPGHIGGYT
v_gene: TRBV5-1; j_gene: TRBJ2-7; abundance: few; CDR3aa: ASKPPGGRAYEQY
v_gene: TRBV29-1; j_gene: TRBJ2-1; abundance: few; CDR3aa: SVEDRWDRGYNEQF
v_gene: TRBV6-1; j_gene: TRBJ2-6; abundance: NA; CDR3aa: ASSTLRTGSGANVLT
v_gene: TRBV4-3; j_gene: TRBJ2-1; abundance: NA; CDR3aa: ASSQVSAGTSSYNEQF
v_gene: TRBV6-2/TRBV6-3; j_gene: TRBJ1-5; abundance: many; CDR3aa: ASSYDQETQPQH